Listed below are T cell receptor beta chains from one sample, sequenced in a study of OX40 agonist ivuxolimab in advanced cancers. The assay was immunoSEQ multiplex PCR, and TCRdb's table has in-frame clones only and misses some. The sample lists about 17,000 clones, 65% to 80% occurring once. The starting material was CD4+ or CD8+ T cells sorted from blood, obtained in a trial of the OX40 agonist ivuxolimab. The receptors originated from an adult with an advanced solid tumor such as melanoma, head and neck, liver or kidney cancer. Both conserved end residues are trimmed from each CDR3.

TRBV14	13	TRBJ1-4	ASSQVGTGGQLLF
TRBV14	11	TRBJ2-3	ASSLFFTDTQY
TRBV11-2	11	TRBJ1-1	ASSFGRVAEAF
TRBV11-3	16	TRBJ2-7	ASSLAGDGSSGRVEQY
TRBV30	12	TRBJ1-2	AWSTDRGLYGYT
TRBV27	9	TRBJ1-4	ASRVNEKLF
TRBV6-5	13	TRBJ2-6	ASSPATSGANVLT
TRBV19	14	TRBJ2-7	ASSMGLAGGFYEQY
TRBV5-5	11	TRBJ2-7	ASSLGGAPEQY
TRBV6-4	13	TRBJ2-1	ASSTKAGGPDEQF
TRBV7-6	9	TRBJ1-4	ASSWGEKLF
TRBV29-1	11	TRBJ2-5	SQGGGLGETQY
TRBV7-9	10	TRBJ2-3	ASSLGAGYWY
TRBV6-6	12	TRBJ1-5	ASGSHPTNQPQH
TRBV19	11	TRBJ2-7	ASSSGQIYEQY
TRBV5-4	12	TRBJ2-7	ASSQNQGSYEQY
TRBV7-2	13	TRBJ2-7	ASTERQAASYEQY